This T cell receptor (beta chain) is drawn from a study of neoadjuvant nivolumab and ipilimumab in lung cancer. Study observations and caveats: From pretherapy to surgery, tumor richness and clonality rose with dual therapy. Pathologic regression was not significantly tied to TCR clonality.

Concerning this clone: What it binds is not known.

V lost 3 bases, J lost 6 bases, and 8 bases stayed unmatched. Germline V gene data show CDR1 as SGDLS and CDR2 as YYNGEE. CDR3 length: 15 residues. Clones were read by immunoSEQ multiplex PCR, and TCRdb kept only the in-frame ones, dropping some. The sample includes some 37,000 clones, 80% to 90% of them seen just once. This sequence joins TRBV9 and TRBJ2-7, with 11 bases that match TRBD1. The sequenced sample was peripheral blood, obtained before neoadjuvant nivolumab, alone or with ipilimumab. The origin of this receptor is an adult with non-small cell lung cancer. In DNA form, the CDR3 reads TGTGCCAGCAGCGCCTTAGGACAGGGGGCGGCCGAGCAGTACTTC. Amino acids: CASSALGQGAAEQYF.